This T cell receptor (beta chain) stems from a study of breast tumors, draining lymph nodes, adjacent tissues. The study, taken as a whole, reports: The lymph node origin of tumor T cells was framed as consistent with a hypothesis, not demonstrated.

Axillary draining lymph nodes of breast cancer patients supplied the node samples. MiXCR was run by TCRdb on the multiplex PCR reads, yielding one entry per CDR3 protein. The table lists around 150,000 distinct CDR3 sequences, 20% to 25% of them singletons. Trimming cost V 5 bases and J 7 bases; bases outside gene matches: 6. Germline-derived CDR1 and CDR2 are MNHNS and SASEGT. This CDR3 region has 14 residues. There are a few counts of this clonotype. No antigen is known for it. Sequencing was done on a sample of axillary lymph node tissue. The chain has TRBV6-1 and TRBJ2-2; TRBD1 matches at 8 bases. The origin of this receptor is a female donor with breast cancer. Some clones in this sample may be carry-over from other donors' samples. The CDR3 DNA sequence: TGTGCCAGCAGTACACAGGGGGGCGACGGGGAGCTGTTTTTT. Translating gives CASSTQGGDGELFF.